This entry concerns a single TCR beta chain. Its antigen is not identified. CDR3 length equals 10 residues. The germline CDR1 and CDR2 sequences are LGHNT and FRNRAP. V was pared by 7 bases and J by 7 bases, with 8 bases between. Both TCR beta VDJ combination and CDR3 sequence profiling were carried out. Genomic DNA was the template for this profiling. TCRdb fed the reads into MiXCR, producing one record per CDR3 protein. Of 450,000 to 550,000 distinct CDR3 sequences listed, around a third were seen once; the top ten hold approximately 0.82%. The sequenced patients had an expansion of CD8+CD57+ cells seen by flow cytometry. The record originates from a study of CD8+CD57+ T cells in acquired aplastic anemia. Study-level findings and limits: Patients and controls had CD8+ Simpson's diversity values that were not significantly distinct.

The chain joins TRBV12-5 to TRBJ2-7, with no clear D. The source is a human donor with aplastic anemia. The sample comprised sorted CD4+, CD8+, or CD8+CD57+ T cells (not recorded which) from PBMCs. The chain's CDR3 is CASARSEQYF. The CDR3 DNA reads TGTGCTAGTGCTAGATCGGAGCAGTACTTC. Drawing the rest from reference TRBV12-5 and TRBJ2-7, the complete variable domain is DARVTQTPRHKVTEMGQEVTMRCQPILGHNTVFWYRQTMMQGLELLAYFRNRAPLDDSGMPKDRFSAEMPDATLATLKIQPSEPRDSAVYFCASARSEQYFGPGTRLTVT.